These 9 T cell receptor beta chains originate from one sample sequenced in a study of CD8 T cells in ankylosing spondylitis. Findings of the study overall: The study identified a TCR beta motif of roughly eight highly homologous variants that appeared characteristic of ankylosing spondylitis blood.

TCRdb re-called the 5' RACE reads with MiXCR, one entry per CDR3 protein. The table lists about 500,000 distinct CDR3 sequences, 5.3% of them singletons. No antigen has been identified for these receptors. Source material: blood, either unsorted or a sorted T cell fraction (not recorded which). The receptor source for this set is a male donor with ankylosing spondylitis.

Ten or more counts support this clonotype. This chain joins TRBV20-1 and TRBJ2-4; D is possibly TRBD1 (5 bases). In germline, CDR1 is DFQATT, CDR2 SNEGSKA (reference sequence). V was pared by 2 bases and J by 10 bases, with 6 bases between. The CDR3 is 10 residues long. The CDR3 protein is CSARRQIQYF. The CDR3 bases are TGCAGTGCTAGACGACAGATTCAGTACTTC.

This clonotype has a count of ten or more. CDR3 nucleotide sequence: TGTGCCAGCAGCCCCCGGACAGCCTCTAATTCACCCCTCCACTTT. This translates into CASSPRTASNSPLHF. The V call is TRBV3-1, the J call TRBJ1-6, with a weak D call TRBD1 (6 bases). Per germline, CDR1 LGHDT and CDR2 YNNKEL (reference sequence). Trimming took 4 bases from V and 6 from J, leaving 13 bases between them. The CDR3 extends over 15 amino acids.

This chain's CDR3 is CASSPKMNEQYF. The CDR3 DNA reads TGTGCCAGCTCACCAAAGATGAACGAGCAGTACTTC. The gene calls are TRBV18 and TRBJ2-7, with D uncertain. Germline lookup yields CDR1 KGHSH and CDR2 LQKENI. Trimming pared 2 bases from V and 5 bases from J, leaving 7 bases between. The CDR3 is 12 amino acids.

At least ten counts were recorded for this clonotype. The genes are TRBV29-1 and TRBJ2-1, with 10 positions matching TRBD2. After removal of 8 bases from V and 3 bases from J, the junction contained 13 bases not matched to a gene. The CDR3 is made up of 16 amino acids. Germline loops: CDR1 SQVTM, CDR2 ANQGSEA. The CDR3 here is CSLSIDLAGGYNEQFF. The CDR3 DNA reads TGCAGCCTTTCTATTGACTTAGCGGGGGGCTACAATGAGCAGTTCTTC.

This clonotype was found many times. V and J are TRBV29-1 and TRBJ1-1; possible D gene TRBD1, 5 bases. Germline V gene data show CDR1 as SQVTM and CDR2 as ANQGSEA. V gave up 7 bases and J gave up 5 bases, with 17 bases separating them. The CDR3 runs 13 residues. CDR3 region: CSAWDVRWTEAFF. DNA of the CDR3: TGCAGCGCCTGGGACGTCCGTTGGACTGAAGCTTTCTTT.

This clonotype was counted many times. The rearrangement uses TRBV20-1 and TRBJ2-1, with TRBD2 identical over 10 bases. The V segment lost 6 bases and the J segment 4 bases; nucleotides outside the gene matches: 6. The length of the CDR3 is 14 residues. CDR1 and CDR2 (germline): DFQATT, SNEGSKA (reference sequence). This CDR3 is CSARTSGVYNEQFF. The CDR3 bases are TGCAGTGCCCGGACTAGCGGCGTATACAATGAGCAGTTCTTC.

This clonotype was seen more than once but under ten times. The CDR3 coding sequence is TGCGCCAGCAGCTTGGGAGGGCGGGGTTATGAGCAGTTCTTC. As protein: CASSLGGRGYEQFF. The chain couples TRBV5-1 to TRBJ2-1; D may be TRBD2 (6 bases). V lost 0 bases to trimming and J lost 8 bases, with 12 bases between them. The CDR3 is 14 residues long. Germline CDR1 SGHRS, CDR2 YFSETQ.

In this sample, this clonotype turned up a few times. The V gene is TRBV2, the J gene TRBJ2-4; tentative D call: TRBD1 (5 bases). There are 12 residues in the CDR3. Germline loops: CDR1 SNHLY, CDR2 FYNNEI. Trimming shortened V by 4 bases and J by 5 bases, and 6 bases separated the two germline ends. In nucleotides, the CDR3 is TGTGCCAGCAGTGTCAGGGAAAACATTCAGTACTTC. Protein sequence: CASSVRENIQYF.

This clonotype was observed many times. The V and J genes are TRBV5-1 and TRBJ2-1; unclear D gene. Germline-derived CDR1 and CDR2 are SGHRS and YFSETQ. Trimming left V 4 bases short and J 6 bases short, with 11 bases between. The CDR3 totals 13 residues. DNA for the CDR3: TGCGCCAGCAGCATTGGGTCTGGCAATGAGCAGTTCTTC. Translated, it gives CASSIGSGNEQFF.